The text below deals with one TCR beta chain. Sample-barcoded 5' priming and a J-beta primer mix drove a second PCR of about 7 to 11 cycles. Each of the cDNA molecules was tagged by a template-switch adaptor with 12 random nucleotides. Paired-end reads containing CDR3 totaled no fewer than 2.5 million for each sample. TCRdb used MiXCR to reprocess the 5' RACE reads, holding one entry per CDR3 protein. The data hold some 1.4 million distinct CDR3 sequences, with 42% observed a single time. The V gene's germline CDR1 is MNHEY and CDR2 SVGEGT. Trimming at V came to 7 bases and at J to 1 base, leaving 9 bases not matched to a gene. The CDR3 runs 16 residues. A minimum of 6.5 million PBMCs was isolated per sample. Per sample, at least 6 micrograms of total RNA were extracted. This sample was taken from a study of blood T cells in healthy people across ages.

The V and J genes are TRBV6-2 or TRBV6-3 and TRBJ1-5; 8 bases fit TRBD1. This clonotype was obtained from a woman in her late teens or twenties in good health. Specimen: blood. The CDR3 nucleotides read TGTGCCAGCAAGAAGGGGCAGGGGGCCAGCAATCAGCCCCAGCATTTT. Translated: CASKKGQGASNQPQHF.